This T cell receptor (beta chain) appears in the sequencing data of a study of T cell responses to AZD1222 COVID-19 vaccine. Study-wide context: Second-dose recipients at about 4 or about 12 weeks were treated as one pooled group.

Assay used: immunoSEQ multiplex PCR; TCRdb lists only in-frame clones, some missing. Altogether around 99,000 clones are present, about nine tenths being singletons, with the ten largest covering 7.5%. On this clone itself: The antigen is undetermined.

Trimming stripped 5 bases from V and 4 bases from J, with 14 bases between. Germline V lookup: CDR1 SGHTA, CDR2 FQGNSA. CDR3 size: 14 residues. Overall study results and limits: The study found vaccine-associated CD4 TCRs spanning spike, dominant at 160-218 and 743-854.

This chain connects TRBV7-2 to TRBJ1-2; D not certain. The TCR sequence derives from an adult in good health. Sequenced material: peripheral blood, taken on day 0 of AZD1222 vaccination. The CDR3 reads CASSPEAAVYGYTF. As DNA, the CDR3 is TGTGCCAGCAGCCCCGAGGCGGCAGTCTATGGCTACACCTTC.